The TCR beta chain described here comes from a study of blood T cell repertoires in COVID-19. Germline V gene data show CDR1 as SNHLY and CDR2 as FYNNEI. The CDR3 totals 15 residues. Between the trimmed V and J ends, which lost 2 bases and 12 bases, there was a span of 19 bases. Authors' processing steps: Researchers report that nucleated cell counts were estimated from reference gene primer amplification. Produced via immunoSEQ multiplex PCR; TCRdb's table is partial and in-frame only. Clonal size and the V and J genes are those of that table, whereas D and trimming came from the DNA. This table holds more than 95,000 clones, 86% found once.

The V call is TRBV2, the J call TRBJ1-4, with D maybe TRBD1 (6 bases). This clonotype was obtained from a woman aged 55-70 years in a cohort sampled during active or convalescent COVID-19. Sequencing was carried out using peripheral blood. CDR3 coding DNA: TGTGCCAGCAGTGAACTGGGGGCCGGGGAGTCGGAACTGTTTTTT. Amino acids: CASSELGAGESELFF.